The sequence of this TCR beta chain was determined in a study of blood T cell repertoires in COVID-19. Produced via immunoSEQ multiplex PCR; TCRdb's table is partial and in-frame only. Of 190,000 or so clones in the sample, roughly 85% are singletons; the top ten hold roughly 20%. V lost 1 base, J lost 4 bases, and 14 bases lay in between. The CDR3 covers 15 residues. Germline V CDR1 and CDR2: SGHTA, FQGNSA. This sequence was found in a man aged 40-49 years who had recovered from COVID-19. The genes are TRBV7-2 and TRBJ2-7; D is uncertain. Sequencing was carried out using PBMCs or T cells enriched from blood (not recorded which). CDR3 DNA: TGTGCCAGCAGCTTAGTTGGCATCGATGCTTACGAGCAGTACTTC. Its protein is CASSLVGIDAYEQYF. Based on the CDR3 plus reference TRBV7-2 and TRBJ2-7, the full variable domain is GAGVSQSPSNKVTEKGKDVELRCDPISGHTALYWYRQSLGQGLEFLIYFQGNSAPDKSGLPSDRFSAERTGGSVSTLTIQRTQQEDSAVYLCASSLVGIDAYEQYFGPGTRLTVT.